This T cell receptor beta chain stems from a study of T-cell reconstitution after alpha-beta-depleted transplantation in children. General study findings and limits: As was reported, about two months after transplant, alpha-beta T cells came from several hundred expanded graft clones. T-cell counts and diversity were attributed mostly to newly produced T cells one year after transplant. Some patients owed their high day-60 TCRbeta diversity to surviving recipient T cells and thymic progenitors.

This clonotype was counted many times. The antigen is not known. For TCRbeta, the library was prepared with unique molecular identifiers. TCRdb itself ran the PCR reads through MiXCR, one entry per CDR3 protein. Of 350,000 to 500,000 distinct CDR3 sequences listed, around two fifths are singletons. The ends lost 4 bases at V and 2 bases at J; junction bases unmatched: 6. CDR3 length equals 15 residues. Germline CDR1 DFQATT, CDR2 SNEGSKA (reference sequence). This receptor was taken from a girl aged 2 to 10 with aplastic anemia, due to receive a stem cell transplant. The material was PBMCs, obtained before TCRalphabeta/CD19-depleted stem cell transplant. This chain connects TRBV20-1 to TRBJ2-1, with 9 bases that match TRBD2. The CDR3, as DNA: TGCAGTGCTATACTAGCGGGCCAAACCTACAATGAGCAGTTCTTC. Encoded protein: CSAILAGQTYNEQFF.